This TCR beta chain is from a study of cytomegalovirus exposure and HLA in healthy donors. The PCR used 60 Vbeta and 13 Jbeta primers. TCRdb's copy holds only in-frame clones and misses some; the assay was immunoSEQ multiplex PCR. The table shows around 99,000 clones, with about 63% occurring only once. In germline, CDR1 is MNHEY, CDR2 SMNVEV (reference sequence). V lost 5 bases and J lost 2; bases outside the gene matches: 8. This CDR3 contains 17 residues. The sequenced material came from PBMCs. This chain connects TRBV27 to TRBJ2-7, with 14 bases identical to TRBD2. The clonotype was recovered from a woman younger than 45 in good health and CMV-seronegative. The CDR3 loop reads CASSPHGTSGGPYEQYF. CDR3 bases: TGTGCCAGCAGTCCCCACGGGACTAGCGGGGGCCCCTACGAGCAGTACTTC.